A selection of T cell receptor beta chains follows, all from one sample in a study of tumor and adjacent non-tumor tissue in lung cancer. TCRdb re-derived calls from the multiplex PCR reads in MiXCR, one entry per CDR3 protein. This sample has around 70,000 distinct CDR3 sequences, with 55% to 85% found just once. Sequencing input: lung tumor tissue. The origin of the receptors is a man between 60 and 75 years old with non-small cell lung cancer. Each CDR3 is given with its conserved first and last residue. The D gene is left open where the match is weak. The listing skips clone size in some rows; elsewhere it reads once, few, many or a size class.

V: TRBV12-3/TRBV12-4
size: many
D: -
J: TRBJ1-5
DNA: TGTGCCAGTGGCAACAATCAGCCCCAGCATTTT
CDR3: CASGNNQPQHF

V: TRBV20-1
size: -
D: TRBD2
J: TRBJ2-7
DNA: TGCAGTGCTAGGGGGGGGACTAGCAGGAAGTACGAGCAGTACTTC
CDR3: CSARGGTSRKYEQYF

V: TRBV11-3
size: -
D: TRBD2
J: TRBJ2-7
DNA: TGTGCCAGCAGCTTAGGAATTGGGAGGGATAACTACGAGCAGTACTTC
CDR3: CASSLGIGRDNYEQYF

V: TRBV20-1
size: many
D: TRBD1
J: TRBJ2-1
DNA: TGCAGTGCGAACCCCGGGACAGGGGACTACAATGAGCAGTTCTTC
CDR3: CSANPGTGDYNEQFF

V: TRBV20-1
size: -
D: TRBD1
J: TRBJ2-7
DNA: TGCAGTGCCATCAAAGTCGCTACAGGGGGCGAGCAGTGCTTC
CDR3: CSAIKVATGGEQCF

V: TRBV7-9
size: -
D: TRBD2
J: TRBJ2-7
DNA: TGTGCTAGCAGCCTGCCCTGGGGGGGCTACGAGCAGTACTTC
CDR3: CASSLPWGGYEQYF

V: TRBV28
size: -
D: -
J: TRBJ2-3
DNA: TGTGCCTGCAGTTTCGTTTCAGGCACAGATACGCAGTATTTT
CDR3: CACSFVSGTDTQYF

V: TRBV29-1
size: many
D: -
J: TRBJ1-6
DNA: TGCAGCGTTGGGGAGGCCTATAATTCACCCCTCCACTTT
CDR3: CSVGEAYNSPLHF

V: TRBV6-1
size: -
D: TRBD1
J: TRBJ1-5
DNA: TGTGCCAGCCGTCCGACCTGGGACAGCAATAAGCCCCAGCATTTT
CDR3: CASRPTWDSNKPQHF

V: TRBV5-1
size: many
D: -
J: TRBJ2-5
DNA: TGCGCCAGCAGCTTCGACCCACGAGGAGAGACCCAGTACTTC
CDR3: CASSFDPRGETQYF

V: TRBV6-6
size: -
D: -
J: TRBJ2-3
DNA: TGTGCCAACACCCCGAAGAGTAGGGGGAGCACAGATACGCAGTATTTT
CDR3: CANTPKSRGSTDTQYF

V: TRBV5-4
size: many
D: -
J: TRBJ1-3
DNA: TGTGCCAGCAGCAGTGGGCAGGGGCCTAACTCTGGAAACACCATATATTTT
CDR3: CASSSGQGPNSGNTIYF

V: TRBV29-1
size: -
D: TRBD2
J: TRBJ2-5
DNA: TGCAGCGCCACGGGAGGGCGGGAGAACCAGTACTTC
CDR3: CSATGGRENQYF

V: TRBV10-3
size: -
D: -
J: TRBJ1-1
DNA: TGTGCCATCAGTGAGAGGACACTTAACACTGAAGTTTTCTTT
CDR3: CAISERTLNTEVFF

V: TRBV6-5
size: -
D: -
J: TRBJ2-3
DNA: TGTGCCAGCAGTGCGGGGCATGGGAGCACAGCTACGCAGTATTTT
CDR3: CASSAGHGSTATQYF

V: TRBV20-1
size: -
D: TRBD2
J: TRBJ2-2
DNA: TGCAGGACTAGAGATATTAGTAGCGGGAGGGAGACCGGGGAGCTGTTTTTT
CDR3: CRTRDISSGRETGELFF

V: TRBV19
size: -
D: -
J: TRBJ2-3
DNA: TGTGCCAGTAGTATGAGGTCATCGGATACGCGGTATTTT
CDR3: CASSMRSSDTRYF